This T cell receptor (beta chain) was sequenced in a study of blood T cell repertoires in COVID-19. Study at large: Acute-phase and convalescent COVID-19 samples originated in the United States, Italy and Spain. Sources were T cells, B-cell-depleted T cells, or PBMCs; the material itself was cDNA or gDNA.

The V end was cut by 1 base, the J end by 3 bases, with 10 bases between. The CDR3 runs 15 residues. Germline V CDR1 and CDR2: LGHDT, YNNKEL (reference sequence). How the authors handled the data: Amplification from reference gene primers served as the basis for estimated nucleated cell counts. Measured with immunoSEQ multiplex PCR; TCRdb has only the in-frame clones, and not every one. D and trimming were read from the DNA, whereas the V and J calls and clone size are those reported in that table. The sample has roughly 25,000 clones, about 83% seen once. Sequenced sample: peripheral blood. This TCR came from a human donor with active COVID-19. The donor label of this sample is uncertain. V and J are TRBV3-1 (or the pseudogene TRBV3-2) and TRBJ1-3, with D hard to call. Here the CDR3 reads CASSQGFTGGNTIYF. The CDR3 nucleotides read TGTGCCAGCAGCCAAGGATTCACGGGTGGAAACACCATATATTTT.